Listed below are T cell receptor beta chains from one sample, sequenced in a study of PD-1 blockade in mismatch repair-deficient tumors. Here immunoSEQ multiplex PCR was the method, and the copy in TCRdb shows in-frame clones only, minus some. The sample contains fewer than 20,000 clones, approximately 83% of which appear only once. Sequencing used PBMCs, obtained 4 weeks after starting pembrolizumab. These receptors were taken from an adult with mismatch repair-deficient cancer. Both conserved end residues are part of each CDR3. Fields, in order: clone size, J gene, V gene, D gene, CDR3 DNA, CDR3 protein. A D gene is named only where the DNA matches it firmly. Some rows have no size entry. The others give once, few or many, or a class for an expanded clone.

>NA|TRBJ2-3|TRBV6-6|NA
TGTGCCAGCAGCCCTCCCGAGGCCGCGCGGGCAGATACGCAGTATTTT
CASSPPEAARADTQYF
>NA|TRBJ2-3|TRBV5-1|TRBD1
TGCGCCAGCTCTTTGACAGGGTTGGGCGCAGATACGCAGTATTTT
CASSLTGLGADTQYF
>once|TRBJ1-1|TRBV7-3|NA
TGTGCCAGCAGGGCAGGGATAGGCACTGAAGCTTTCTTT
CASRAGIGTEAFF
>NA|TRBJ2-2|TRBV7-3|TRBD2
TGTGCCAGCAGCCCAGCGGGAGGGAGTACCGGGGAGCTGTTTTTT
CASSPAGGSTGELFF
>NA|TRBJ2-1|TRBV28|NA
TGTGCCAGCAGTCGCGGACGGCGGAGGAGGGATGAGCAGTTCTTC
CASSRGRRRRDEQFF
>once|TRBJ2-1|TRBV9|NA
TGTGCCAGCAGCGTAGATTCTCTCCCCTACAATGAGCAGTTCTTC
CASSVDSLPYNEQFF
>NA|TRBJ2-7|TRBV25-1|TRBD1
TGTGCCAGCAGTGAGGCCGGGACAGGGGGTCACGAGCAGTACTTC
CASSEAGTGGHEQYF
>NA|TRBJ2-7|TRBV7-9|TRBD2
TGTGCCAGCAGCTTACCTAGCGGGAAGAGCTCCTACGAGCAGTACTTC
CASSLPSGKSSYEQYF
>NA|TRBJ1-5|TRBV5-1|TRBD1
TGCGCCAGCAGCTCGGGACAGGGATTGGAGCCCCAGCATTTT
CASSSGQGLEPQHF
>NA|TRBJ2-3|TRBV7-2|TRBD2
TGTGCCAGCAGCCCCCTGCGGGAGATAGATACGCAGTATTTT
CASSPLREIDTQYF
>NA|TRBJ1-1|TRBV30|NA
TGTGCCTGGAGTACCGGGACGGGGAGGACTGAAGCTTTCTTT
CAWSTGTGRTEAFF
>NA|TRBJ1-2|TRBV7-2|TRBD1
TGTGCCAGCAGCGTCCAACCAGGGGGCGCCAACTATGGCTACACCTTC
CASSVQPGGANYGYTF
>few|TRBJ2-7|TRBV28|TRBD2
TGTGCCAGCAGACAAGGGACTAGCGGGAGGTACGAGCAGTACTTC
CASRQGTSGRYEQYF
>few|TRBJ2-7|TRBV27|TRBD2
TGTGCCAGCAGTCCTAGCGGGCTTATTACCCTCGAGCAGTACTTC
CASSPSGLITLEQYF
>once|TRBJ2-7|TRBV5-6|TRBD1
TGTGCCAGCAGTGCACGGGACAGGGGTTTCCACGAGCAGTACTTC
CASSARDRGFHEQYF
>few|TRBJ2-1|TRBV6-5|NA
TGTGCCAGCAGTTCCGCTCCGGGGTCCTACAATGAGCAGTTCTTC
CASSSAPGSYNEQFF